These 7 T cell receptor beta chains came from one sample sequenced in a study of blood T cell repertoires in COVID-19. Using immunoSEQ multiplex PCR, the repertoire was profiled, and TCRdb retains in-frame clones only, with some absent. The top ten hold less than 3% of the sample, which has about 270,000 clones, around 90% seen once. Sequencing was performed on PBMCs or T cells enriched from blood (not recorded which). The receptor set was obtained from a woman between 45 and 60 years old who had recovered from COVID-19.

As concerns this clone: The sample carries other DNA sequences with the same CDR3. The rearrangement links TRBV5-4 to TRBJ2-5, with 7 bases lining up with TRBD1. Trimming took 1 base from V and 5 from J; bases not matched to a gene: 2. The CDR3 length is 13 residues. Looked up from germline, CDR1 is SGHNT and CDR2 is YYREEE (reference sequence). CDR3 loop: CASSLTGDETQYF. As DNA, the CDR3 is TGTGCCAGCAGCTTGACAGGGGACGAGACCCAGTACTTC. Filled out from reference TRBV5-4 and TRBJ2-5, the complete variable domain reads ETGVTQSPTHLIKTRGQQVTLRCSSQSGHNTVSWYQQALGQGPQFIFQYYREEENGRGNFPPRFSGLQFPNYSSELNVNALELDDSALYLCASSLTGDETQYFGPGTRLLVL.

This chain links TRBV6-1 with TRBJ1-3; D remains ambiguous. Trimming removed 3 bases from V and 6 bases from J, with 6 bases in between. CDR1 and CDR2 from the germline V gene are MNHNS and SASEGT. The CDR3 loop spans 12 amino acids. This chain's CDR3 is CASSDRKNTIYF. The CDR3 bases are TGTGCCAGCAGTGACAGGAAAAACACCATATATTTT.

The J gene is TRBJ1-4, the V gene TRBV7-2; D is uncertain. The V gene lost 1 base and the J gene lost 7 bases, with 10 bases spanning the gap. CDR3 length: 14 amino acids. CDR1 and CDR2 (germline): SGHTA, FQGNSA. The CDR3 spells CASSLGSGGEKLFF. DNA of the CDR3: TGTGCCAGCAGCTTAGGATCGGGTGGTGAAAAACTGTTTTTT.

V usage is TRBV9 and J usage is TRBJ1-6; D ambiguous. With 0 bases removed from V and 11 bases from J, the gap between germline ends came to 9 bases. The CDR3 has 13 amino acids. Per the germline V gene, CDR1 is SGDLS and CDR2 is YYNGEE. The CDR3 protein is CASSVDASAPLHF. In DNA, the CDR3 is TGTGCCAGCAGCGTAGACGCTTCGGCACCCCTCCACTTT.

The chain is built from TRBV11-3 and TRBJ2-1; 7 positions match TRBD1. The CDR3 sequence is 13 residues long. V lost 4 bases and J lost 7; bases outside the gene matches: 4. Germline V gene lookup returns CDR1 SGHNT and CDR2 YENEEA. This CDR3 reads CASSSTGQNEQFF. CDR3 DNA sequence: TGTGCCAGCAGCTCGACAGGGCAGAATGAGCAGTTCTTC.

This clone was counted a few times. The chain combines TRBV27 with TRBJ1-5; D uncertain. Germline CDR1 is MNHEY and CDR2 is SMNVEV (reference sequence). V gave up 2 bases and J gave up 3 bases, with 8 bases separating them. The CDR3 totals 14 residues. CDR3 in amino acids: CASSLRETNQPQHF. CDR3 coding DNA: TGTGCCAGCAGTTTAAGGGAGACCAATCAGCCCCAGCATTTT.

The V gene is TRBV7-2, the J gene TRBJ1-3; 8 bases match TRBD1. The CDR3 extends over 13 amino acids. Germline V gene lookup returns CDR1 SGHTA and CDR2 FQGNSA. Trimming took 5 bases from V and 8 from J; bases not matched to a gene: 5. The CDR3: CASSSGQGDTIYF. In DNA form, the CDR3 reads TGTGCCAGCAGCAGCGGACAGGGTGACACCATATATTTT.